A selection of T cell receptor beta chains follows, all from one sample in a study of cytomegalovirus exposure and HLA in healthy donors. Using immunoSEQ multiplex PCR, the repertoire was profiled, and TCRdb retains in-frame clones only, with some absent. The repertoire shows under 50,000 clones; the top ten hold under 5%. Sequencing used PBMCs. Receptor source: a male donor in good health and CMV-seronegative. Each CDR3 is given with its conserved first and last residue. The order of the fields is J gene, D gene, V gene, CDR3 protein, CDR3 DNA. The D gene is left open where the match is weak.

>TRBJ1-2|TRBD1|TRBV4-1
CASSQGTGNGYTF
TGCGCCAGCAGCCAAGGGACAGGGAATGGCTACACCTTC
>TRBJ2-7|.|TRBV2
CASSEQRYEQYF
TGTGCCAGCAGTGAGCAGCGCTACGAGCAGTACTTC
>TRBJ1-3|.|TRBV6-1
CASRETGASGNTIYF
TGTGCCAGCAGGGAGACAGGAGCCTCTGGAAACACCATATATTTT
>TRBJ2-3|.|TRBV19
CASSIGRDYTDTQYF
TGTGCCAGTAGTATAGGCAGGGATTACACAGATACGCAGTATTTT
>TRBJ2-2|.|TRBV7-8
CASSLSGLGTGELFF
TGTGCCAGCAGCTTATCAGGGCTAGGCACCGGGGAGCTGTTTTTT
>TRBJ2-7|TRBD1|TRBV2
CASSETGSSYEQYF
TGTGCCAGCAGTGAGACAGGGAGCTCCTACGAGCAGTACTTC
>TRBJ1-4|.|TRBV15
CATSRATQVDEKLFF
TGTGCCACCAGCAGAGCTACACAGGTAGATGAAAAACTGTTTTTT
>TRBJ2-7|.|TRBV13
CASSQGPPQQGEQYF
TGTGCCAGCAGTCAGGGCCCTCCTCAGCAGGGCGAGCAGTACTTC
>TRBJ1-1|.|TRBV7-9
CASSTGSSEAFF
TGTGCCAGCAGCACCGGGAGTTCTGAAGCTTTCTTT
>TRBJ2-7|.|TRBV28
CASSPHGEGYEQYF
TGTGCCAGCAGTCCCCACGGGGAAGGGTACGAGCAGTACTTC
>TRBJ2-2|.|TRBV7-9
CASSPPRAQNTGELFF
TGTGCCAGCAGCCCACCCAGGGCACAGAACACCGGGGAGCTGTTTTTT
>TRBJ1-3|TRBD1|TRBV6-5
CASSLLQGNTIYF
TGTGCCAGCAGTCTCCTACAGGGGAACACCATATATTTT
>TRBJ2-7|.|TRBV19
CASSIQHGPYEQYF
TGTGCCAGTAGTATCCAGCATGGGCCCTACGAGCAGTACTTC
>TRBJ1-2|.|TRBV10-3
CAIRPPILQGNYGYTF
TGTGCCATCAGGCCCCCCATTCTGCAGGGGAACTATGGCTACACCTTC
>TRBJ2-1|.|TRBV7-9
CASSLAPRGFEQFF
TGTGCCAGCAGCTTAGCCCCCAGGGGTTTCGAGCAGTTCTTC
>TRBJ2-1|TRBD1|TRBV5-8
CASKEIRGQEQFF
TGTGCCAGCAAGGAAATCAGGGGACAGGAGCAGTTCTTC
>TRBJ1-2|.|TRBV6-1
CASSEQSRIGYTF
TGTGCCAGCAGTGAACAGAGCAGGATTGGCTACACCTTC
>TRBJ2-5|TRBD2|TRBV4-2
CASSHRTSGGPIQETQYF
TGTGCCAGCAGCCATCGGACTAGCGGGGGGCCAATCCAAGAGACCCAGTACTTC
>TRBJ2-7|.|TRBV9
CASSVGPGSLYEQYF
TGTGCCAGCAGCGTAGGGCCAGGATCACTCTACGAGCAGTACTTC
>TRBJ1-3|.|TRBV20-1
CSANAGNTIYF
TGCAGTGCTAATGCGGGAAACACCATATATTTT
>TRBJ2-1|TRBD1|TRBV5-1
CASSLGGTGSYNEQFF
TGCGCCAGCAGCTTGGGTGGGACAGGTAGCTACAATGAGCAGTTCTTC
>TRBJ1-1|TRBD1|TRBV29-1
CSADRGDPAEAFF
TGCAGCGCCGACAGGGGGGATCCCGCTGAAGCTTTCTTT